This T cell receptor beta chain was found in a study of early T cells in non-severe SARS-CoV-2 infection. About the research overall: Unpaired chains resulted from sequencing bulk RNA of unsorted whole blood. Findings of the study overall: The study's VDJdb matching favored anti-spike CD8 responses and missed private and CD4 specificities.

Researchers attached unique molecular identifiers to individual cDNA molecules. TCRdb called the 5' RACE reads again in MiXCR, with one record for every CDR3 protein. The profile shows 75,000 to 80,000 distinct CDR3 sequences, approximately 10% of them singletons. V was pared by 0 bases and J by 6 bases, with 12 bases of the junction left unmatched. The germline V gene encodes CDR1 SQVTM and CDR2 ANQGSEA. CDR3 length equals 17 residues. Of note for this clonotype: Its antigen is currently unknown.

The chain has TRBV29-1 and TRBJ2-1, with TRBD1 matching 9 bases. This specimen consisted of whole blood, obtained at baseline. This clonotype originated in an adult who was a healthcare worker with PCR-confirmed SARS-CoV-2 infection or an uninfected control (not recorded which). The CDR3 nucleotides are TGCAGCGTTGAAGATCTTGGTGCGACAGGGGGAATCAATGAGCAGTTCTTC. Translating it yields CSVEDLGATGGINEQFF.